Below, one T cell receptor beta chain is given with its context. This sample is drawn from a study of blood T cell repertoires in COVID-19. Study overall: The United States, Italy and Spain supplied acute and convalescent COVID-19 samples. The analysed material was cDNA or gDNA that came from T cells, B-cell-depleted T cells, or PBMCs.

V lost 6 bases and J lost 6; bases outside the gene matches: 8. This CDR3 spans 15 amino acids. Germline V gene data show CDR1 as SGHTA and CDR2 as FQGNSA. In the original workflow: Estimation of nucleated cell counts was performed using reference gene primer amplification. The method was immunoSEQ multiplex PCR; TCRdb's version includes in-frame clones alone and lacks a portion of them. That table supplies the V and J calls and clone size; D and trimming were determined from the DNA. This repertoire shows under 100,000 clones, over 75% found once; its top ten account for 25%. The J gene is TRBJ2-7, the V gene TRBV7-2; 13 bases agree with TRBD2. The sample was peripheral blood. The origin of this receptor is a man at least 80 years old with active or convalescent COVID-19. The DNA for the CDR3 is TGTGCCAGCAGGGAGACTAGCGGGGGGTTTGGCGAGCAGTACTTC. It is translated as CASRETSGGFGEQYF.